The next 19 T cell receptor beta chains were all read from a single sample in a study of T cell repertoires in cytomegalovirus infection. TCRdb re-called the reads through MiXCR, storing one row per CDR3 protein. The sample lists 150,000 to 200,000 distinct CDR3 sequences, about 18% seen once, with almost 25% in the top ten. The sample was CD8+ T cells from PBMCs. The receptors originated from a human donor in good health (CMV status not recorded). Some clones in this sample may be carry-over from other donors' samples.

The chain is built from TRBV7-9 and TRBJ2-5; perhaps D is TRBD1 or TRBD2 (6 bases each). This CDR3 has 17 amino acids. Germline CDR1 is SEHNR and CDR2 is FQNEAQ (reference sequence). Trimming pared 0 bases from V and 4 bases from J, leaving 18 bases between. DNA of the CDR3: TGTGCCAGCAGCTTAGCCCCCGGAGGGGGGCGTCGAGAGACCCAGTACTTC. This translates into CASSLAPGGGRRETQYF. The full variable domain, its missing parts supplied by reference TRBV7-9 and TRBJ2-5, is DTGVSQNPRHKITKRGQNVTFRCDPISEHNRLYWYRQTLGQGPEFLTYFQNEAQLEKSRLLSDRFSAERPKGSFSTLEIQRTEQGDSAMYLCASSLAPGGGRRETQYFGPGTRLLVL.

V gene TRBV6-2 or TRBV6-3 combines with J gene TRBJ1-1, with TRBD1 identical over 9 bases. Germline V gene sequence: CDR1 MNHEY, CDR2 SVGEGT. J gave up 2 bases and V 0 bases, and 13 bases lay outside the gene matches. The CDR3 extends over 19 amino acids. The CDR3 sequence is CASSYSTSKQGARNTEAFF. The CDR3 DNA follows: TGTGCCAGCAGTTACTCAACCTCGAAACAGGGGGCCCGAAACACTGAAGCTTTCTTT.

This clonotype was observed a few times. The chain combines TRBV12-3 or TRBV12-4 with TRBJ1-5; no clear D gene. The CDR3 consists of 12 residues. Trimming left V 6 bases short and J 4 bases short, with 7 bases between. The CDR3 region has the DNA TGTGCCAGCAGCCCAAATAATCAGCCCCAGCATTTT. Its protein product is CASSPNNQPQHF.

The CDR3 reads CASSLRAGRYEQYF. Here the CDR3 DNA reads TGTGCCAGCAGTTTGAGGGCAGGGAGGTACGAGCAGTACTTC. The V and J genes are TRBV28 and TRBJ2-7, with a tentative D call TRBD2 (6 bases). V was cut by 3 bases and J by 4 bases, with 13 bases left in between. The CDR3 loop spans 14 amino acids. Germline assignment: CDR1 MDHEN and CDR2 SYDVKM.

CDR3 region: CASSADRGDEQFF. DNA for the CDR3: TGTGCCAGCAGTGCGGACAGGGGTGATGAGCAGTTCTTC. The chain carries TRBV28 and TRBJ2-1; 9 bases map to TRBD1. Germline lookup yields CDR1 MDHEN and CDR2 SYDVKM. The V and J ends lost 5 bases and 8 bases, in that order; junction bases with no gene match: 4. The CDR3 sequence is 13 residues long.

Only a few counts were recorded for this clonotype. The chain carries TRBV6-2 or TRBV6-3 and TRBJ2-7; 7 bases are shared with TRBD1. The germline gives CDR1 MNHEY, CDR2 SVGEGT. The CDR3 is 13 amino acids. V lost 8 bases to trimming and J lost 3 bases; unmatched junction nucleotides: 7. CDR3 loop: CASHRDSRYEQYF. The DNA of the CDR3 is TGTGCCAGCCACCGGGACAGTCGCTACGAGCAGTACTTC.

This clonotype turned up a few times. A read error may produce the germline difference seen at one junction end. This chain connects TRBV12-3 or TRBV12-4 to TRBJ2-3; possibly TRBD1 for D (5 bases). CDR3 size: 13 residues. CDR3 loop: CASRLGVTDTQYF. CDR3 DNA: TGTGCCAGCAGGTTAGGGGTCACAGATACGCAGTATTTT.

This clonotype was detected only a few times. The V gene is TRBV6-6, the J gene TRBJ2-1; TRBD2 agrees at 9 bases. Per the germline V gene, CDR1 is MNHNY and CDR2 is SVGAGI (reference sequence). The CDR3 is made up of 17 amino acids. The junction had 12 bases not matched to a gene; V was cut back by 1 base and J by 8 bases. This CDR3 reads CASSYWASGTSNDEQFF. In nucleotides, the CDR3 is TGTGCCAGCAGTTACTGGGCCTCCGGGACTAGCAACGATGAGCAGTTCTTC.

This clonotype turned up a few times. V gene TRBV4-1 combines with J gene TRBJ2-1, with 9 positions matching TRBD1. This CDR3 is built from 14 residues. Germline V CDR1 and CDR2: MGHRA, YSYEKL. V lost 0 bases to trimming and J lost 13 bases; unmatched junction nucleotides: 7. The CDR3 sequence: CASSQDLSGQGQFF. DNA of the CDR3: TGCGCCAGCAGCCAAGATCTTTCGGGACAGGGACAGTTCTTC.

This clonotype was detected a few times. This sequence joins TRBV7-9 and TRBJ2-1; weak D call: TRBD2 (6 bases). V gave up 5 bases and J gave up 0 bases, with 29 bases separating them. This CDR3 spans 21 amino acids. In germline, CDR1 is SEHNR, CDR2 FQNEAQ (reference sequence). CDR3 DNA sequence: TGTGCCAGCAGCAGTTTCATTGAGGTAGGCGTTGCGGGGCCCTCCTACAATGAGCAGTTCTTC. It translates to CASSSFIEVGVAGPSYNEQFF.

This clonotype has ten or more counts. The V gene is TRBV7-8, the J gene TRBJ2-2; unclear D gene. The CDR3 is 14 residues long. The V gene's germline CDR1 is SGHVS and CDR2 FQNEAQ. V was trimmed by 0 bases and J by 1 base, leaving 3 bases between them. The CDR3 nucleotides are TGTGCCAGCAGCTTAGCAGGGAACACCGGGGAGCTGTTTTTT. This codes for CASSLAGNTGELFF.

V is TRBV20-1 and J is TRBJ2-7; TRBD2 matches at 8 bases. Losses at the gene ends were 0 bases for V and 2 bases for J; bases not matched to a gene: 6. The CDR3 runs to 15 residues. Germline values: CDR1 DFQATT, CDR2 SNEGSKA (reference sequence). The CDR3 region has the DNA TGCAGTGCTAGAGACCTTCGGGAGGGGGCCTACGAGCAGTACTTC. Translated, it gives CSARDLREGAYEQYF.

This clonotype has more than one count but fewer than ten. The CDR3 DNA follows: TGTGCCAGCAGCCCGAAGCGGGGGCCTAGCACAGATACGCAGTATTTT. This sequence encodes CASSPKRGPSTDTQYF. The chain is built from TRBV4-2 and TRBJ2-3, with TRBD2 matching over 8 bases. The junction had 6 bases not matched to a gene; V was cut back by 4 bases and J by 0 bases. The CDR3 spans 16 residues. Germline assignment: CDR1 LGHNA and CDR2 YNFKEQ.

The rearrangement uses TRBV12-3 or TRBV12-4 and TRBJ2-5, with TRBD2 identical over 9 bases. This CDR3 spans 14 amino acids. The J segment lost 5 bases and the V segment lost 7 bases, leaving 8 bases of the junction unmatched. This chain's CDR3 is CASTGGGARETQYF. The CDR3 region has the DNA TGTGCCAGCACCGGCGGGGGGGCCCGCGAGACCCAGTACTTC.

The V call is TRBV5-6, the J call TRBJ2-1, with TRBD2 identical over 7 bases. The length of the CDR3 is 15 residues. CDR1 and CDR2 from the germline V gene are SGHDT and YYEEEE. Losses at the gene ends were 1 base for V and 5 bases for J; bases not matched to a gene: 6. CDR3 loop: CASSLRPGGHNEQFF. CDR3 nucleotide sequence: TGTGCCAGCAGCTTGCGGCCGGGGGGACACAATGAGCAGTTCTTC.

The chain employs TRBV27 and TRBJ1-1, with D unclear. Between the trimmed V and J ends, which lost 6 bases and 2 bases, there was a span of 19 bases. This CDR3 comprises 16 residues. Germline values: CDR1 MNHEY, CDR2 SMNVEV (reference sequence). The CDR3 sequence: CASSPLRAGGNTEAFF. CDR3 nucleotide sequence: TGTGCCAGCAGCCCCCTTAGAGCGGGCGGCAACACTGAAGCTTTCTTT.

This clonotype was counted a few times. This rearrangement joins TRBV28 to TRBJ2-3; D is unresolved. The length of the CDR3 is 18 residues. V was clipped by 4 bases and J by 2 bases, with 22 bases between them. Germline V gene sequence: CDR1 MDHEN, CDR2 SYDVKM. CDR3: CASSSGLGVVRVTDTQYF. The CDR3 region has the DNA TGTGCCAGCAGTTCCGGTCTGGGCGTAGTTCGAGTCACAGATACGCAGTATTTT.

This clonotype showed up just a few times. The J gene is TRBJ1-1, the V gene TRBV7-3; D gene unclear. CDR3 length: 15 residues. CDR1 is SGHTA, CDR2 FQGTGA, per germline. Trimming stripped 1 base from V and 0 bases from J, with 9 bases between. CDR3 protein: CASSLNADLNTEAFF. The CDR3 DNA sequence: TGTGCCAGCAGCTTAAATGCGGACCTGAACACTGAAGCTTTCTTT.

Written as DNA, the CDR3 is TGTGCCAGCGAGGACACAACAAATGAGCAGTTCTTC. Its translation is CASEDTTNEQFF. V gene TRBV12-3 or TRBV12-4 combines with J gene TRBJ2-1, with D maybe TRBD1 (5 bases). This CDR3 has 12 residues. V lost 8 bases and J lost 7, with 12 bases in between.